The 26 T cell receptor beta chains reported below all come from one sample, sequenced in a study of early T cells in non-severe SARS-CoV-2 infection. TCRdb itself ran the 5' RACE reads through MiXCR, one entry per CDR3 protein. The data hold 50,000 or so distinct CDR3 sequences, with 8% to 10% observed a single time. Sequenced sample: whole blood. Receptor source: an adult who was a healthcare worker with PCR-confirmed SARS-CoV-2 infection or an uninfected control (not recorded which).

This clonotype occurred a few times. CDR3 region: CASSLTQNQPQHF. For the CDR3, the DNA is TGTGCCAGCAGCTTGACACAAAATCAGCCCCAGCATTTT. The chain recombines TRBV7-2 with TRBJ1-5; D gene unclear. Germline-derived CDR1 and CDR2 are SGHTA and FQGNSA. This CDR3 has 13 amino acids. Trimming removed 3 bases at V and 4 bases at J, with 7 bases between.

This rearrangement joins TRBV28 to TRBJ1-1; tentative D call: TRBD1 (5 bases). Trimming removed 3 bases from V and 5 bases from J, with 16 bases in between. Germline lookup yields CDR1 MDHEN and CDR2 SYDVKM. CDR3 length equals 15 residues. The CDR3 DNA sequence: TGTGCCAGCAGTTTGGTCAACGGGGGAGGAACTGAAGCTTTCTTT. Translation gives CASSLVNGGGTEAFF.

This clonotype has just a few counts. The chain links TRBV20-1 to TRBJ2-7; a weak D match, TRBD1 (5 bases). Trimming cost V 0 bases and J 6 bases, with 12 bases left between them. Germline CDR1 and CDR2: DFQATT and SNEGSKA (reference sequence). CDR3 length: 13 amino acids. CDR3 DNA: TGCAGTGCTAGAGATTTAAGGGGTTTCGAGCAGTACTTC. It specifies CSARDLRGFEQYF.

At least ten counts were recorded for this clonotype. The chain recombines TRBV28 with TRBJ1-2; D remains ambiguous. The CDR3 totals 13 residues. V was pared by 2 bases and J by 3 bases, with 7 bases between. In germline, CDR1 is MDHEN, CDR2 SYDVKM. CDR3 protein: CASSLVKYYGYTF. The CDR3 DNA reads TGTGCCAGCAGTTTAGTAAAGTACTATGGCTACACCTTC.

This clonotype was recorded at least ten times. V is TRBV2 and J is TRBJ2-1; 8 bases are a match to TRBD2. Trimming cost V 4 bases and J 0 bases; bases outside gene matches: 11. The length of the CDR3 is 18 residues. Looked up from germline, CDR1 is SNHLY and CDR2 is FYNNEI. For the CDR3, the DNA is TGTGCCAGCAGTGTCAGCACAGTGAGCGGGAGCTCCTACAATGAGCAGTTCTTC. It codes for CASSVSTVSGSSYNEQFF.

J is TRBJ2-1 and V is TRBV6-4; perhaps D is TRBD1 or TRBD2 (5 bases each). Trimming removed 5 bases from V and 4 bases from J, with 15 bases in between. This CDR3 is built from 15 residues. Germline V gene lookup returns CDR1 MRHNA and CDR2 SNTAGT. Written as DNA, the CDR3 is TGTGCCAGCAGTCCCTTCGGGACGGGGTACAATGAGCAGTTCTTC. Translation: CASSPFGTGYNEQFF.

This clonotype was recorded many times. The CDR3 DNA follows: TGTGCCAGCAGCTTAGGGTACGGCTATGGCTACACCTTC. Protein sequence: CASSLGYGYGYTF. The chain recombines TRBV13 with TRBJ1-2; D uncertain. CDR1 and CDR2 (germline): PRHDT, FYEKMQ (reference sequence). This CDR3 contains 13 residues. The V and J ends lost 0 bases and 4 bases respectively, with 6 bases between them.

This clonotype came up a few times. The chain is built from TRBV12-3 or TRBV12-4 and TRBJ1-2, with D possibly TRBD1 on 6 matching bases. This CDR3 region has 14 residues. V was trimmed by 8 bases and J by 5 bases, leaving 18 bases between them. The CDR3 protein is CASGLRGRWYGYTF. CDR3 bases: TGTGCCAGCGGACTCAGGGGACGTTGGTATGGCTACACCTTC.

The rearrangement joins TRBV20-1 to TRBJ2-1; D gene unclear. The germline V and J ends were trimmed by 5 bases and 3 bases, with 17 bases remaining between them. Germline V gene lookup returns CDR1 DFQATT and CDR2 SNEGSKA (reference sequence). The CDR3 spans 15 residues. In nucleotides, the CDR3 is TGCAGTGCTCCCCCCATCGGTACTATCTACAATGAGCAGTTCTTC. Its translation is CSAPPIGTIYNEQFF.

This clonotype was seen more than once but under ten times. The chain has TRBV14 and TRBJ1-1; possible D gene TRBD1, 6 bases. Germline values: CDR1 SGHDN, CDR2 FVKESK. The V gene lost 4 bases and the J gene lost 5 bases, with 11 bases spanning the gap. The CDR3 sequence is 13 residues long. The CDR3 DNA sequence: TGTGCCAGCAGCCTCTTCAGGGGAACTGAAGCTTTCTTT. It translates to CASSLFRGTEAFF.

The chain joins TRBV27 to TRBJ2-2; no firm D call. Trimming left V 3 bases short and J 4 bases short, with 9 bases between. Germline values: CDR1 MNHEY, CDR2 SMNVEV (reference sequence). This CDR3 has 14 amino acids. The CDR3 nucleotides are TGTGCCAGCAGTTTTGGGCTGAGCACCGGGGAGCTGTTTTTT. Translating gives CASSFGLSTGELFF.

This clonotype was seen many times. The chain combines TRBV28 with TRBJ1-1; D call uncertain. Trimming pared 5 bases from V and 3 bases from J, leaving 16 bases between. The CDR3 length is 15 residues. Germline V lookup: CDR1 MDHEN, CDR2 SYDVKM. CDR3 residues: CASSTAVLEDTEAFF. The CDR3 nucleotides are TGTGCCAGCAGTACTGCAGTTCTCGAGGACACTGAAGCTTTCTTT. The full variable domain, with the rest looked up from reference TRBV28 and TRBJ1-1, is DVKVTQSSRYLVKRTGEKVFLECVQDMDHENMFWYRQDPGLGLRLIYFSYDVKMKEKGDIPEGYSVSREKKERFSLILESASTNQTSMYLCASSTAVLEDTEAFFGQGTRLTVV.

This clonotype turned up a few times. The V and J genes are TRBV28 and TRBJ2-7; D may be TRBD1 (6 bases). CDR1 is MDHEN, CDR2 SYDVKM, per germline. Trimming stripped 6 bases from V and 7 bases from J, with 16 bases between. CDR3 size: 13 residues. The CDR3 here is CASSRGQLGEQYF. CDR3 sequence (DNA): TGTGCCAGCAGCCGCGGACAGCTCGGGGAGCAGTACTTC.

This clonotype was seen ten or more times. This chain connects TRBV12-3 or TRBV12-4 to TRBJ1-5, with D maybe TRBD1 (6 bases). The CDR3 extends over 15 amino acids. V was clipped by 3 bases and J by 4 bases, with 13 bases between them. The CDR3 nucleotides are TGTGCCAGCAGTTTCAATCTGCAGGGGAATCAGCCCCAGCATTTT. Its protein product is CASSFNLQGNQPQHF.

This clonotype was seen a handful of times. The chain joins TRBV7-2 to TRBJ1-4; D gene unclear. V gave up 6 bases and J gave up 0 bases, with 11 bases separating them. The CDR3 is 15 residues long. Germline CDR1 and CDR2: SGHTA and FQGNSA. The CDR3 DNA reads TGTGCCAGCAGGCCAAGCAGTGCAACTAATGAAAAACTGTTTTTT. It codes for CASRPSSATNEKLFF.

V gene TRBV5-1 combines with J gene TRBJ2-5; 9 bases are a match to TRBD2. The CDR3 contains 14 residues. Germline V gene sequence: CDR1 SGHRS, CDR2 YFSETQ. V trimming: 5 bases; J trimming: 2 bases; junction bases outside the gene matches: 4. CDR3 sequence: CASRRLAVQETQYF. CDR3 sequence (DNA): TGCGCCAGCAGGAGACTAGCGGTTCAAGAGACCCAGTACTTC.

This clonotype was recorded a few times. The V and J genes are TRBV20-1 and TRBJ1-5; a weak D match, TRBD1 (6 bases). The CDR3 is made up of 13 amino acids. Trimming cost V 7 bases and J 4 bases, with 14 bases left between them. CDR1 and CDR2 from the germline V gene are DFQATT and SNEGSKA (reference sequence). In DNA form, the CDR3 reads TGCAGTGTTCGGACAGCTTTAAATCAGCCCCAGCATTTT. It is translated as CSVRTALNQPQHF.

The chain recombines TRBV4-1 with TRBJ2-3; D remains ambiguous. The CDR3 spans 16 residues. Trimming took off 3 bases at V and 0 bases at J, with 13 bases between the two ends. Germline V gives CDR1 MGHRA, CDR2 YSYEKL. The CDR3 loop reads CASSQARASSTDTQYF. CDR3 nucleotides: TGCGCCAGCAGCCAGGCTCGGGCATCTAGCACAGATACGCAGTATTTT.

This clonotype was counted only a few times. This chain uses TRBV28 with TRBJ2-7; 11 nucleotides line up with TRBD1. Trimming cost V 3 bases and J 3 bases; bases outside gene matches: 4. The CDR3 is made up of 15 amino acids. The germline gives CDR1 MDHEN, CDR2 SYDVKM. The CDR3 DNA is TGTGCCAGCAGTTTCCGGACAGGGGGCGGCTACGAGCAGTACTTC. It encodes CASSFRTGGGYEQYF.

The chain uses TRBV5-4 and TRBJ2-4; maybe TRBD2 (5 bases). The germline gives CDR1 SGHNT, CDR2 YYREEE (reference sequence). The CDR3 is 13 amino acids. The V and J ends lost 3 bases and 2 bases respectively, with 6 bases between them. This CDR3 is CASSSGTKNIQYF. CDR3 DNA: TGTGCCAGCAGCTCCGGGACCAAAAACATTCAGTACTTC. Full variable domain (remainder filled in from reference TRBV5-4 and TRBJ2-4): ETGVTQSPTHLIKTRGQQVTLRCSSQSGHNTVSWYQQALGQGPQFIFQYYREEENGRGNFPPRFSGLQFPNYSSELNVNALELDDSALYLCASSSGTKNIQYFGAGTRLSVL.

This clonotype was recorded many times. V and J are TRBV23-1 and TRBJ2-5; a possible D gene is TRBD2 (6 bases). TRBV23-1 is assigned to the ORF class and has an uncertain function. This CDR3 has 15 amino acids. Trimming took 3 bases from V and 1 from J, leaving 12 bases between them. CDR3 loop: CASSHRRVGQETQYF. DNA of the CDR3: TGCGCCAGCAGTCACAGGAGGGTGGGCCAAGAGACCCAGTACTTC.

This clonotype came up many times. The rearrangement joins TRBV5-1 to TRBJ1-2, with 8 nucleotides matching TRBD1. This CDR3 has 12 amino acids. V lost 5 bases to trimming and J lost 8 bases; unmatched junction nucleotides: 5. Germline CDR1 and CDR2: SGHRS and YFSETQ. The CDR3 sequence: CASSVDRGGYTF. CDR3 sequence (DNA): TGCGCCAGCAGTGTCGACAGGGGAGGCTACACCTTC.

This clonotype was seen more than once but under ten times. V usage is TRBV11-2 and J usage is TRBJ2-2; 13 nucleotides align to TRBD2. Germline V gene data show CDR1 as SGHAT and CDR2 as FQNNGV. Trimming took 3 bases from V and 5 from J; bases not matched to a gene: 3. The CDR3 contains 16 residues. CDR3 loop: CASSFGLAGVTGELFF. DNA for the CDR3: TGTGCCAGCAGCTTCGGACTAGCGGGAGTGACCGGGGAGCTGTTTTTT.

The sample holds a few counts of this clonotype. The chain is built from TRBV10-2 and TRBJ2-5, with 8 nucleotides matching TRBD1. V was pared by 10 bases and J by 4 bases, with 2 bases of the junction left unmatched. This CDR3 spans 11 amino acids. Germline V CDR1 and CDR2: WSHSY, SAAADI. The CDR3 reads CATQGAETQYF. The DNA for the CDR3 is TGCGCCACCCAGGGGGCAGAGACCCAGTACTTC.

This chain connects TRBV11-1 to TRBJ2-1, with D possibly matching TRBD2 (7 bases). The V end was cut by 4 bases, the J end by 1 base, with 17 bases between. The CDR3 sequence is 17 residues long. The germline gives CDR1 SGHAT, CDR2 FQDESV (reference sequence). The DNA of the CDR3 is TGTGCCAGCAGCTGGGGGCTAGCGGCCCTTTCCTACAATGAGCAGTTCTTC. Residues: CASSWGLAALSYNEQFF.

This clonotype appeared many times. The V gene is TRBV12-3 or TRBV12-4, the J gene TRBJ1-2; 10 nucleotides agree with TRBD1. Trimming took 6 bases from V and 5 from J; bases not matched to a gene: 21. There are 19 residues in the CDR3. This chain's CDR3 is CASRFFTIWDRGSMYGYTF. DNA for the CDR3: TGTGCCAGCAGATTTTTTACCATTTGGGACAGGGGTAGTATGTATGGCTACACCTTC.